This entry concerns a single T cell receptor beta chain. TCRdb's copy holds only in-frame clones and misses some; the assay was immunoSEQ multiplex PCR. The sample contains 27,000 or so clones, about 83% of which appear only once. These data originate in a study of blood T cell repertoires in COVID-19. Looking at the study overall: T cells, B-cell-depleted T cells, or PBMCs provided the cDNA or gDNA that served as material.

The V gene lost 2 bases and the J gene lost 0 bases, with 13 bases spanning the gap. The CDR3 extends over 16 amino acids. Germline V gene lookup returns CDR1 SGHDN and CDR2 FVKESK. The material sequenced was peripheral blood. This chain uses TRBV14 with TRBJ1-1; no clear D. The TCR was taken from a man in his 70s with active COVID-19. CDR3 in DNA: TGTGCCAGCAGCCAATTGGCGGGGATCATGAACACTGAAGCTTTCTTT. It is translated as CASSQLAGIMNTEAFF. The whole variable domain, remainder taken from reference TRBV14 and TRBJ1-1, is EAGVTQFPSHSVIEKGQTVTLRCDPISGHDNLYWYRRVMGKEIKFLLHFVKESKQDESGMPNNRFLAERTGGTYSTLKVQPAELEDSGVYFCASSQLAGIMNTEAFFGQGTRLTVV.